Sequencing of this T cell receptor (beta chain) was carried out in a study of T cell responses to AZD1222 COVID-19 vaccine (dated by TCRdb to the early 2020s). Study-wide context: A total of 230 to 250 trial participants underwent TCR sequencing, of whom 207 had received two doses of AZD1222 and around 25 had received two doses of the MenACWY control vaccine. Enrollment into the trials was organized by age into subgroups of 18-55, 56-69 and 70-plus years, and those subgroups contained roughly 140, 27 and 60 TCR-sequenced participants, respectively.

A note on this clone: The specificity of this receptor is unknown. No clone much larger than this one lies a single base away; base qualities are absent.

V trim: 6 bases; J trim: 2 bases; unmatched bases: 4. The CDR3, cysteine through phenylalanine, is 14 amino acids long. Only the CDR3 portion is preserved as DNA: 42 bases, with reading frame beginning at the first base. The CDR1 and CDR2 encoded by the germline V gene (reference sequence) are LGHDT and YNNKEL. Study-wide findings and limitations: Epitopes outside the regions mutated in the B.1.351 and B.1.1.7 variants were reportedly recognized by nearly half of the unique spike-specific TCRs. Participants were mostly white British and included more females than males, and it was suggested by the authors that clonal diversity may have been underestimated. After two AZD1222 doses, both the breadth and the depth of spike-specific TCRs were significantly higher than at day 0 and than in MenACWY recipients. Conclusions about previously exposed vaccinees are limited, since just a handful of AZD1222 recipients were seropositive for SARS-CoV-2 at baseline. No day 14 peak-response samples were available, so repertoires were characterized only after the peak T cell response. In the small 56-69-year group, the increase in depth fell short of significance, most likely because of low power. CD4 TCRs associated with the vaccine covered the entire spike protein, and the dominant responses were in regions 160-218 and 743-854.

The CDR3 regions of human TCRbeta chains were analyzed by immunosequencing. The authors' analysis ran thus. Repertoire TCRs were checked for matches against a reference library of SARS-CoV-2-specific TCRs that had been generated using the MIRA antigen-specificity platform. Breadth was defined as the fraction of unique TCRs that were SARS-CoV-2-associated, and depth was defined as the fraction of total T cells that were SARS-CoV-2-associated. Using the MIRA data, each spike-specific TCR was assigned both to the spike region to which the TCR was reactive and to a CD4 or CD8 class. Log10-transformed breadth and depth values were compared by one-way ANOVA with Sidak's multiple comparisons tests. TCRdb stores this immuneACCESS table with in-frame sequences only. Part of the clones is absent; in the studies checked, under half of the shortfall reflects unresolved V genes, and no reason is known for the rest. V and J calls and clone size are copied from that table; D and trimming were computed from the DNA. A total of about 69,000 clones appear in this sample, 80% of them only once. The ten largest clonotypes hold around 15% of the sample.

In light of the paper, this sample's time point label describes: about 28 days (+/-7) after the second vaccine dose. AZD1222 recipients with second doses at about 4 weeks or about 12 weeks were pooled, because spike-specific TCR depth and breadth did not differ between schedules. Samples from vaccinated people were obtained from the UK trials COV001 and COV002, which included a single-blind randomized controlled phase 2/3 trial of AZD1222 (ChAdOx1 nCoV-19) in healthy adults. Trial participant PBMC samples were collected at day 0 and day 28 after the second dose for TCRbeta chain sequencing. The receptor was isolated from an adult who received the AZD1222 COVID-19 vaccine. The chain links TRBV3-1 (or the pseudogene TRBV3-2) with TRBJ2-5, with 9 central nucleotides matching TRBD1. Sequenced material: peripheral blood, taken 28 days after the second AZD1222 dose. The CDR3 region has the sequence CASRATGGQETQYF. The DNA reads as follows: TGTGCCAGCAGGGCGACAGGGGGACAAGAGACCCAGTACTTC.